This passage covers 23 T cell receptor beta chains from one sample sequenced in a study of T cells after yellow fever vaccination. TCRdb redid the calling of the 5' RACE reads with MiXCR, one entry per CDR3 protein. The sample has approximately 250,000 distinct CDR3 sequences, more than 3.5% seen once. This specimen was PBMCs, taken 15 days after the yellow fever booster vaccination. These receptors were obtained from a young man who received the YFV17D yellow fever vaccine.

About this clonotype: This sequence may be a read error, since a much larger clone differs from it by one base. V is TRBV6-1 and J is TRBJ1-1; D is ambiguous. V lost 7 bases, J lost 6 bases, and 9 bases lay in between. The CDR3 is 11 amino acids. The V gene's germline CDR1 is MNHNS and CDR2 SASEGT. The CDR3 region has the DNA TGTGCCAGCATTTTTAGGTCTGAAGCTTTCTTT. It codes for CASIFRSEAFF.

This clonotype occurred many times. V gene TRBV24-1 combines with J gene TRBJ2-5, with D perhaps matching TRBD2 (5 bases). The CDR3 runs to 15 residues. Trimming left V 2 bases short and J 0 bases short, with 9 bases between. The germline V gene encodes CDR1 KGHDR and CDR2 SFDVKD. CDR3 residues: CATSDSGKYQETQYF. For the CDR3, the DNA is TGTGCCACCAGTGATTCGGGAAAGTACCAAGAGACCCAGTACTTC.

This clonotype was observed a few times. The gene calls are TRBV19 and TRBJ2-1; D is unclear. V was pared by 6 bases and J by 0 bases, with 12 bases between. The CDR3 sequence is 15 residues long. The V gene's germline CDR1 is LNHDA and CDR2 SQIVND (reference sequence). The CDR3 loop reads CASRLTQSSYNEQFF. The DNA for the CDR3 is TGTGCCAGTAGACTGACCCAGAGCTCCTACAATGAGCAGTTCTTC.

At least ten counts were recorded for this clonotype. This chain links TRBV10-3 with TRBJ2-4; a weak D match, TRBD2 (5 bases). Trimming took 3 bases from V and 3 from J, leaving 15 bases between them. Germline V gene lookup returns CDR1 ENHRY and CDR2 SYGVKD. The CDR3 contains 16 residues. DNA for the CDR3: TGTGCCATCAGTGACCCTGGTATGGCGGGCAAAAACATTCAGTACTTC. It specifies CAISDPGMAGKNIQYF.

The sample holds many counts of this clonotype. The rearrangement joins TRBV5-1 to TRBJ2-1, with a possible D match to TRBD1 (5 bases). The CDR3 extends over 14 amino acids. The germline CDR1 and CDR2 sequences are SGHRS and YFSETQ. The germline V and J ends were trimmed by 0 bases and 6 bases, with 10 bases remaining between them. In nucleotides, the CDR3 is TGCGCCAGCAGCTTGGGTTCGCAGGGCAATGAGCAGTTCTTC. Translating it yields CASSLGSQGNEQFF.

This clonotype was recorded at least ten times. The V gene is TRBV7-9, the J gene TRBJ1-3, with no clear D. Germline V gives CDR1 SEHNR, CDR2 FQNEAQ (reference sequence). Trimming took off 5 bases at V and 0 bases at J, with 8 bases between the two ends. CDR3 length equals 14 residues. CDR3 sequence (DNA): TGTGCCAGCAGCCCAGAGTACTCTGGAAACACCATATATTTT. Translation gives CASSPEYSGNTIYF.

This clonotype was seen more than once but under ten times. V gene TRBV6-6 combines with J gene TRBJ1-2; 8 positions match TRBD1. V was pared by 6 bases and J by 4 bases, with 7 bases of the junction left unmatched. The CDR3 has 14 amino acids. Germline CDR1 reads MNHNY; CDR2 reads SVGAGI (reference sequence). The CDR3 protein is CASSAQGALYGYTF. CDR3 nucleotides: TGTGCCAGCAGCGCGCAGGGGGCCCTCTATGGCTACACCTTC.

This clonotype was seen at least ten times. In DNA, the CDR3 is TGTGCCAGCAGTTTATACTGGGGGCAGCCCCAGCATTTT. Translated, it gives CASSLYWGQPQHF. The rearrangement uses TRBV27 and TRBJ1-5; perhaps TRBD1 as D (5 bases). V was clipped by 1 base and J by 7 bases, with 8 bases between them. The CDR3 covers 13 residues. Germline V gene sequence: CDR1 MNHEY, CDR2 SMNVEV (reference sequence).

The table lists this clonotype with many counts. J is TRBJ1-1 and V is TRBV5-1; the D is unclear. The CDR3 spans 15 residues. Trimming removed 0 bases at V and 5 bases at J, with 14 bases between. Germline CDR1 SGHRS, CDR2 YFSETQ. CDR3 sequence (DNA): TGCGCCAGCAGCTTGGGGTCCCTCGAAGGAACTGAAGCTTTCTTT. Its protein product is CASSLGSLEGTEAFF.

This clonotype was counted many times. This chain links TRBV14 with TRBJ1-2; 7 bases align to TRBD1. The CDR3 spans 14 residues. Trimming at V came to 4 bases and at J to 2 bases, leaving 4 bases not matched to a gene. Germline CDR1 and CDR2: SGHDN and FVKESK. The CDR3 DNA sequence: TGTGCCAGCAGCCCCAACAGGGGAAACTATGGCTACACCTTC. This gives the protein CASSPNRGNYGYTF.

This clonotype occurred many times. V and J are TRBV4-1 and TRBJ2-2, with 9 nucleotides matching TRBD2. Germline lookup yields CDR1 MGHRA and CDR2 YSYEKL. The V segment lost 1 base and the J segment 0 bases; nucleotides outside the gene matches: 9. The CDR3 runs 19 residues. This CDR3 reads CASSQVLAGALANTGELFF. CDR3 sequence (DNA): TGCGCCAGCAGCCAAGTCTTAGCGGGGGCCCTGGCGAACACCGGGGAGCTGTTTTTT.

This clonotype was detected a few times. V is TRBV21-1 and J is TRBJ1-3; no DNA check was done on the table's D call, TRBD1. TRBV21-1 is tagged as a pseudogene. CDR3 size: 16 residues. The CDR3: CASSKKGPHSGNTIYF. CDR3 nucleotide sequence: TGTGCCAGCAGCAAAAAGGGGCCGCACTCTGGAAACACCATATATTTT.

The chain links TRBV5-4 to TRBJ2-7; unclear D gene. This CDR3 spans 13 amino acids. Trimming took 1 base from V and 4 from J, leaving 9 bases between them. Germline assignment: CDR1 SGHNT and CDR2 YYREEE (reference sequence). The CDR3 DNA sequence: TGTGCCAGCAGCTTGATCCCAGGTTACGAGCAGTACGTC. Translated, it gives CASSLIPGYEQYV.

This clonotype was observed at least ten times. This rearrangement joins TRBV4-3 to TRBJ2-4; D possibly uses TRBD1 or TRBD2 (5 bases each). This CDR3 is built from 16 residues. The germline CDR1 and CDR2 sequences are LGHNA and YSLEER. V gave up 3 bases and J gave up 7 bases, with 19 bases separating them. The CDR3 DNA is TGCGCCAGCAGCCAGGACCCGGGACCGGGGCTGAACATTCAGTACTTC. This gives the protein CASSQDPGPGLNIQYF.

This clonotype appeared many times. The chain employs TRBV7-9 and TRBJ1-1, with 7 bases aligning to TRBD1. The CDR3 totals 15 residues. From germline, CDR1 is SEHNR and CDR2 FQNEAQ (reference sequence). V trimming: 5 bases; J trimming: 1 base; junction bases outside the gene matches: 7. The CDR3, as DNA: TGTGCCAGCAGCGGTAAGGACAGGCCGAACACTGAAGCTTTCTTT. Its protein is CASSGKDRPNTEAFF.

This clonotype was counted many times. V and J are TRBV4-2 and TRBJ2-2; 9 nucleotides line up with TRBD1. J lost 3 bases, V lost 4 bases, and 9 bases had no gene match. Germline V gene sequence: CDR1 LGHNA, CDR2 YNFKEQ. The CDR3 extends over 17 amino acids. In nucleotides, the CDR3 is TGTGCCAGCAGCCTTCTGACAGGGGGTAGGGACACCGGGGAGCTGTTTTTT. Its translation: CASSLLTGGRDTGELFF.

This clonotype was counted ten times or more. The V gene is TRBV5-6, the J gene TRBJ2-3; perhaps TRBD2 as D (5 bases). CDR1 is SGHDT and CDR2 is YYEEEE in the germline V gene. This CDR3 spans 15 amino acids. The ends were cut back, 1 base at V and 3 bases at J, with 12 bases in the middle. CDR3 sequence: CASSLRPGLTDTQYF. The CDR3 DNA follows: TGTGCCAGCAGCTTGAGACCCGGACTTACAGATACGCAGTATTTT.

This clonotype was found many times. The DNA of the CDR3 is TGCAGCGTTGAGGCCGGGCAGAACTATGGCTACACCTTC. It specifies CSVEAGQNYGYTF. The chain carries TRBV29-1 and TRBJ1-2; D not certain. Between the trimmed V and J ends, which lost 3 bases and 2 bases, there was a span of 10 bases. Germline V gene sequence: CDR1 SQVTM, CDR2 ANQGSEA. This CDR3 region has 13 residues.

This clonotype has a count of ten or more. The rearrangement links TRBV12-3 or TRBV12-4 to TRBJ1-2; D gene uncertain. CDR3 length: 12 residues. The V and J ends lost 6 bases and 5 bases respectively, with 10 bases between them. CDR3 nucleotide sequence: TGTGCCAGCAGCAACCGGAATTATGGCTACACCTTC. As protein: CASSNRNYGYTF.

This clonotype occurred many times. This chain joins TRBV6-5 and TRBJ2-2, with a tentative D call TRBD1 (6 bases). CDR1 MNHEY and CDR2 SVGAGI come from the germline V gene. Trimming took 2 bases from V and 3 from J, leaving 16 bases between them. This CDR3 comprises 17 residues. CDR3 loop: CASSYPKRGTYTGELFF. The CDR3 nucleotides read TGTGCCAGCAGTTACCCAAAAAGGGGGACCTACACCGGGGAGCTGTTTTTT.

This clonotype appeared a few times. V and J are TRBV5-1 and TRBJ1-1; D might be TRBD1 (6 bases). V was cut by 0 bases and J by 6 bases, with 15 bases left in between. The CDR3 contains 15 residues. Germline CDR1 and CDR2: SGHRS and YFSETQ. The CDR3 DNA follows: TGCGCCAGCAGCTTGGCGGGACACCGGTCCGCTGAAGCTTTCTTT. This codes for CASSLAGHRSAEAFF.

This clonotype was seen ten or more times. This rearrangement joins TRBV7-2 to TRBJ2-6, with a weak D call TRBD1 (6 bases). The germline V and J ends were trimmed by 2 bases and 0 bases, with 8 bases remaining between them. This CDR3 has 16 residues. Looked up from germline, CDR1 is SGHTA and CDR2 is FQGNSA. For the CDR3, the DNA is TGTGCCAGCAGCTTACAGGGGCCCTCTGGGGCCAACGTCCTGACTTTC. It is translated as CASSLQGPSGANVLTF.

There are many counts of this clonotype. The genes are TRBV4-1 and TRBJ2-1; 8 positions match TRBD1. The CDR3 has 18 residues. V trimming: 1 base; J trimming: 2 bases; junction bases outside the gene matches: 10. In germline, CDR1 is MGHRA, CDR2 YSYEKL. DNA of the CDR3: TGCGCCAGCAGCCAAGTAAAACCGGGACAGGAAACCTACAATGAGCAGTTCTTC. It encodes CASSQVKPGQETYNEQFF.